This TCR beta chain emerged from a study of radiotherapy plus CTLA-4 blockade in lung cancer. At the level of the study: An objective response was seen in about 18% of patients, and disease control in about 31%. Broader study findings: Some TCR clones had been derived from tumors. These clones expanded in peripheral blood after radiotherapy plus ipilimumab.

A note on this clone: The antigen remains undetermined.

Focal radiation with ipilimumab CTLA-4 blockade was given to patients with chemo-refractory metastatic non-small-cell lung cancer. The germline V gene encodes CDR1 LNHDA and CDR2 SQIVND (reference sequence). This CDR3 is built from 15 residues. V gave up 3 bases and J gave up 5 bases; unmatched junction bases: 7. The table came from immunoSEQ multiplex PCR; TCRdb's copy has only in-frame clones and leaves some out. The table includes tens of thousands of clones, more than 75% detected once. The sequencing here drew on peripheral blood, taken from a patient treated with radiotherapy plus ipilimumab. The TCR comes from a human donor with non-small cell lung cancer that progressed on radiotherapy plus ipilimumab. The chain combines TRBV19 with TRBJ1-2, with 9 positions matching TRBD1. CDR3 nucleotide sequence: TGTGCCAGTAGTATCACACGGGACAGGGTATATGGCTACACCTTC. It specifies CASSITRDRVYGYTF.